In this sample, the clone carrying this T cell receptor (beta chain) turned up many times. Between the trimmed V and J ends, which lost 2 bases and 6 bases, there was a span of 8 bases. This CDR3 has 13 amino acids. The V gene's germline CDR1 is MDHEN and CDR2 SYDVKM. Previously reported methods and listed TCR primers produced the bulk TCR libraries. MiXCR was run by TCRdb on the PCR reads, yielding one entry per CDR3 protein. The profile shows a few hundred thousand distinct CDR3 sequences, around 23% of them singletons. This entry belongs to a study of molecular identifiers for immune sequencing clone quantification. Across the whole study: Replicates partitioned RNA from roughly 21,000 or 96,000 naive CD8 cells into five parts, sequencing four.

Libraries of naive CD8 T cells were made from about 20,000 to 1,000,000 sorted cells. They used 10%, 30% or 50% RNA. The authors sorted naive CD8 T cells as CD8+CD4-CCR7+CD45RA+. The V and J genes are TRBV28 and TRBJ1-5, with D uncertain. Sequencing was done on a sample of naive CD8+ T cells from blood, with Jurkat cell RNA spiked in. Subset here: FACS-sorted CD8+CD4-CCR7+CD45RA+ naive T cells. This TCR was sampled from a human donor in good health. Some libraries in this study had Jurkat cell RNA spiked in. The CDR3 DNA reads as TGTGCCAGCAGTTTACAGTCTCGTCAGCCCCAGCATTTT. This translates into CASSLQSRQPQHF. Drawing the rest from reference TRBV28 and TRBJ1-5, the complete variable domain is DVKVTQSSRYLVKRTGEKVFLECVQDMDHENMFWYRQDPGLGLRLIYFSYDVKMKEKGDIPEGYSVSREKKERFSLILESASTNQTSMYLCASSLQSRQPQHFGDGTRLSIL.